One sample yielded the 27 T cell receptor beta chains listed below, sequenced in a study of OX40 agonist ivuxolimab in advanced cancers. Sequencing was performed with immunoSEQ multiplex PCR; in TCRdb, only in-frame clones are kept and a portion is missing. The sample includes about 58,000 clones, roughly nine tenths of them seen just once. Sequenced here: CD4+ or CD8+ T cells sorted from blood, sampled in a trial of the OX40 agonist ivuxolimab. The receptors were sampled from an adult with an advanced solid tumor such as melanoma, head and neck, liver or kidney cancer.

The chain couples TRBV6-1 to TRBJ2-3, with 10 bases identical to TRBD2. With V trimmed by 4 bases and J by 1 base, 5 bases remained unmatched. Germline CDR1 and CDR2: MNHNS and SASEGT. This CDR3 region has 16 residues. CDR3 coding DNA: TGTGCCAGCAGTGGGTCAAGCGGGGGGGGCACAGATACGCAGTATTTT. Translation: CASSGSSGGGTDTQYF.

J is TRBJ2-2 and V is TRBV5-4, with TRBD1 matching over 8 bases. The CDR3 has 17 amino acids. Trimming cost V 0 bases and J 5 bases; bases outside gene matches: 9. In germline, CDR1 is SGHNT, CDR2 YYREEE (reference sequence). DNA of the CDR3: TGTGCCAGCAGCTTGGCCTTTGGGCAGGGGGCGACCGGGGAGCTGTTTTTT. Its translation is CASSLAFGQGATGELFF.

The chain is built from TRBV5-1 and TRBJ1-5; unclear D gene. Germline V gene data show CDR1 as SGHRS and CDR2 as YFSETQ. The CDR3 is made up of 14 amino acids. Trimming took off 4 bases at V and 4 bases at J, with 12 bases between the two ends. In DNA, the CDR3 is TGCGCCAGCAGCCTGGACGGGCAGAATCAGCCCCAGCATTTT. This encodes CASSLDGQNQPQHF. Based on the CDR3 plus reference TRBV5-1 and TRBJ1-5, the full variable domain is KAGVTQTPRYLIKTRGQQVTLSCSPISGHRSVSWYQQTPGQGLQFLFEYFSETQRNKGNFPGRFSGRQFSNSRSEMNVSTLELGDSALYLCASSLDGQNQPQHFGDGTRLSIL.

This clone was recorded once. For the CDR3, the DNA is TGTGCCAGCAGCCTTGGGACTAGCGGATACACAGATACGCAGTATTTT. This sequence encodes CASSLGTSGYTDTQYF. The V gene is TRBV5-8, the J gene TRBJ2-3; 11 bases align to TRBD2. V lost 4 bases, J lost 2 bases, and 6 bases stayed unmatched. The V gene's germline CDR1 is SGHTS and CDR2 YDEGEE. The CDR3 totals 16 residues.

This clone was counted only a few times. The chain carries TRBV6-6 and TRBJ1-1; no clear D gene. CDR3 length: 16 amino acids. V lost 7 bases, J lost 5 bases, and 23 bases lay in between. The germline V gene has CDR1 MNHNY and CDR2 SVGAGI (reference sequence). In DNA, the CDR3 is TGTGCCAGCACCTACGCCGGTGGTGGGGTACGGACTGAAGCTTTCTTT. Translation: CASTYAGGGVRTEAFF.

The chain uses TRBV19 and TRBJ1-5; possible D gene TRBD1, 5 bases. V was trimmed by 3 bases and J by 5 bases, leaving 11 bases between them. This CDR3 comprises 14 residues. The germline gives CDR1 LNHDA, CDR2 SQIVND (reference sequence). This chain's CDR3 is CASSILGDYQPQHF. In DNA form, the CDR3 reads TGTGCCAGTAGTATCTTAGGGGACTATCAGCCCCAGCATTTT.

This clone was counted once. The chain combines TRBV6-1 with TRBJ2-3, with 8 bases lining up with TRBD2. The germline V gene has CDR1 MNHNS and CDR2 SASEGT. J gave up 1 base and V 6 bases, and 3 bases lay outside the gene matches. The CDR3 is 14 amino acids. The CDR3 DNA sequence: TGTGCCAGCAGCCACGGGAGGGGCACAGATACGCAGTATTTT. Translation: CASSHGRGTDTQYF.

Comment on this clone: Its ends do not fully match the called genes, so a read error is possible. Other nucleotide sequences from this sample produce the same CDR3. V and J are TRBV28 and TRBJ1-1, with D uncertain. Germline loops: CDR1 MDHEN, CDR2 SYDVKM. The CDR3 extends over 12 amino acids. DNA for the CDR3: TGTGCTAGCAGTTTAGGTTCCATCAAGGCTTTCTTT. This sequence encodes CASSLGSIKAFF.

The V and J genes are TRBV10-1 and TRBJ1-4; 8 bases line up with TRBD1. The germline V gene encodes CDR1 WNHNN and CDR2 SYGVQD (reference sequence). CDR3 length: 19 amino acids. J lost 5 bases, V lost 7 bases, and 21 bases had no gene match. The CDR3 sequence is CASTRPGQGVKEGNEKLFF. The DNA for the CDR3 is TGCGCCAGCACACGGCCAGGACAGGGAGTGAAAGAGGGAAATGAAAAACTGTTTTTT.

This clone appeared a single time. This chain joins TRBV10-3 and TRBJ2-7, with 12 bases identical to TRBD1. This CDR3 has 14 amino acids. J gave up 5 bases and V 6 bases, and 5 bases lay outside the gene matches. Germline CDR1 is ENHRY and CDR2 is SYGVKD. Written as DNA, the CDR3 is TGTGCCATCAGACCGGGACAGGGGGCCCACGAGCAGTACTTC. Protein product: CAIRPGQGAHEQYF.

The rearrangement uses TRBV30 and TRBJ1-6; D perhaps matches TRBD1 (6 bases). Germline loops: CDR1 GTSNPN, CDR2 SVGIG (reference sequence). The V end lost 1 base, the J end lost 8 bases, and 12 bases lay between the germline ends. This CDR3 has 14 residues. The CDR3 protein is CAWSGGQRDSPLHF. As DNA, the CDR3 is TGTGCCTGGAGTGGGGGGCAGCGCGATTCACCCCTCCACTTT.

This CDR3 is CASSGQVGTEAFF. CDR3 in DNA: TGCGCCAGCTCCGGACAGGTTGGCACTGAAGCTTTCTTT. The rearrangement links TRBV10-2 to TRBJ1-1, with 7 nucleotides matching TRBD1. V trimming: 8 bases; J trimming: 4 bases; junction bases outside the gene matches: 7. Per the germline V gene, CDR1 is WSHSY and CDR2 is SAAADI. This CDR3 comprises 13 residues.

This CDR3 reads CATSRHRGGPVGPQHF. The DNA of the CDR3 is TGTGCCACCAGCCGCCACCGGGGGGGCCCCGTAGGACCCCAGCATTTT. The V call is TRBV15, the J call TRBJ1-5, with D tentatively TRBD1 (6 bases). This CDR3 spans 16 amino acids. Looked up from germline, CDR1 is LNHNV and CDR2 is YYDKDF (reference sequence). The ends were cut back, 5 bases at V and 10 bases at J, with 24 bases in the middle. The full variable domain, its missing parts supplied by reference TRBV15 and TRBJ1-5, is DAMVIQNPRYQVTQFGKPVTLSCSQTLNHNVMYWYQQKSSQAPKLLFHYYDKDFNNEADTPDNFQSRRPNTSFCFLDIRSPGLGDTAMYLCATSRHRGGPVGPQHFGDGTRLSIL.

The chain couples TRBV4-1 to TRBJ2-3, with D possibly being TRBD1 (6 bases). Germline assignment: CDR1 MGHRA and CDR2 YSYEKL. V was clipped by 4 bases and J by 5 bases, with 13 bases between them. The CDR3 sequence is 14 residues long. The chain's CDR3 is CASSLGAGVDTQYF. The CDR3 nucleotides read TGCGCCAGCAGCCTGGGAGCAGGGGTAGATACGCAGTATTTT.

The rearrangement links TRBV9 to TRBJ2-3; maybe TRBD1 (5 bases). Germline-derived CDR1 and CDR2 are SGDLS and YYNGEE. The V end was cut by 4 bases, the J end by 0 bases, with 12 bases between. The CDR3 has 15 residues. CDR3 sequence reads: CASSSRQSSTDTQYF. The CDR3 DNA reads as TGTGCCAGCAGCTCCCGACAGTCGAGCACAGATACGCAGTATTTT.

The chain has TRBV10-1 and TRBJ2-2; D remains ambiguous. V lost 5 bases and J 2 bases, leaving 0 bases between the germline ends. CDR1 and CDR2 (germline): WNHNN, SYGVQD (reference sequence). The CDR3 has 11 residues. CDR3 nucleotides: TGCGCCAGCAGTAACACCGGGGAGCTGTTTTTT. It codes for CASSNTGELFF.

The CDR3: CASSLEGRQGVDEQFF. The CDR3 region has the DNA TGTGCCAGCAGCTTAGAAGGTCGGCAGGGGGTCGATGAGCAGTTCTTC. This sequence joins TRBV11-2 and TRBJ2-1; 7 bases map to TRBD1. CDR3 length: 16 amino acids. Germline trimming cut 0 bases from V and 8 bases from J; bases unmatched to any gene: 10. CDR1 is SGHAT, CDR2 FQNNGV, per germline.

The genes are TRBV5-5 and TRBJ2-7; 7 positions match TRBD1. The CDR3 runs to 16 residues. The germline CDR1 and CDR2 sequences are SGHKS and YYEKEE (reference sequence). The J segment lost 2 bases and the V segment lost 0 bases, leaving 8 bases of the junction unmatched. The CDR3 sequence: CASSLAMTGRAYEQYF. CDR3 coding DNA: TGTGCCAGCAGCTTGGCCATGACAGGGAGAGCCTACGAGCAGTACTTC.

The chain is built from TRBV11-2 and TRBJ2-7; 13 bases are shared with TRBD2. Germline CDR1 is SGHAT and CDR2 is FQNNGV. J gave up 2 bases and V 3 bases, and 1 base lay outside the gene matches. This CDR3 contains 15 residues. This CDR3 reads CASSFGTSGAYEQYF. DNA of the CDR3: TGTGCCAGCAGCTTTGGGACTAGCGGGGCCTACGAGCAGTACTTC.

The chain links TRBV11-2 to TRBJ2-3, with a possible D match to TRBD2 (6 bases). Germline CDR1 and CDR2: SGHAT and FQNNGV. The V and J ends lost 2 bases and 0 bases respectively, with 9 bases between them. The CDR3 has 15 amino acids. CDR3 amino acids: CASSLMGLSTDTQYF. The CDR3 DNA sequence: TGTGCCAGCAGCTTAATGGGACTCAGCACAGATACGCAGTATTTT.

The chain has TRBV30 and TRBJ1-3; 7 bases line up with TRBD1. Germline-derived CDR1 and CDR2 are GTSNPN and SVGIG (reference sequence). This CDR3 spans 16 amino acids. V shed 4 bases and J 0 bases; nucleotides not matched to a gene: 9. This CDR3 reads CAWTRAGGISGNTIYF. DNA for the CDR3: TGTGCCTGGACCCGGGCAGGGGGTATCTCTGGAAACACCATATATTTT.

The genes are TRBV29-1 and TRBJ1-6, with 9 bases that match TRBD1. Germline V lookup: CDR1 SQVTM, CDR2 ANQGSEA. Trimming cost V 5 bases and J 9 bases; bases outside gene matches: 5. The CDR3 is 13 amino acids. The CDR3 nucleotides are TGCAGCGTTTCCACAGGGGGCCGTTCACCCCTCCACTTT. Its translation: CSVSTGGRSPLHF.

This clone has just one count. This chain joins TRBV5-6 and TRBJ1-2; 7 nucleotides match TRBD1. CDR1 is SGHDT, CDR2 YYEEEE, per germline. The CDR3 is 15 amino acids. V trimming: 4 bases; J trimming: 0 bases; junction bases outside the gene matches: 6. The CDR3 coding sequence is TGTGCCAGCAGCAAGACCGGGACAGCTAACTATGGCTACACCTTC. It specifies CASSKTGTANYGYTF.

The rearrangement uses TRBV7-9 and TRBJ2-1, with D unresolved. CDR3 size: 16 residues. The germline V gene encodes CDR1 SEHNR and CDR2 FQNEAQ (reference sequence). Trimming stripped 3 bases from V and 3 bases from J, with 15 bases between. DNA of the CDR3: TGTGCCAGCAGCTTCATAGGCCAGGTGAACTACAATGAGCAGTTCTTC. It yields the protein CASSFIGQVNYNEQFF. Looking up the rest from reference TRBV7-9 and TRBJ2-1 gives the full variable domain: DTGVSQNPRHKITKRGQNVTFRCDPISEHNRLYWYRQTLGQGPEFLTYFQNEAQLEKSRLLSDRFSAERPKGSFSTLEIQRTEQGDSAMYLCASSFIGQVNYNEQFFGPGTRLTVL.

This clone has just one count. The rearrangement links TRBV19 to TRBJ1-1; tentative D call: TRBD1 (5 bases). From germline, CDR1 is LNHDA and CDR2 SQIVND (reference sequence). The CDR3 spans 16 residues. V lost 8 bases and J 0 bases, leaving 19 bases between the germline ends. The CDR3: CASGDGLGVMNTEAFF. For the CDR3, the DNA is TGTGCCAGTGGAGACGGGCTAGGGGTCATGAACACTGAAGCTTTCTTT.

This chain connects TRBV6-5 to TRBJ2-1; D is possibly TRBD2 (5 bases). V was clipped by 6 bases and J by 6 bases, with 12 bases between them. The CDR3 has 13 residues. CDR1 and CDR2 from the germline V gene are MNHEY and SVGAGI. The CDR3 nucleotides are TGTGCCAGCAGCCTTACTAGTCTCAATGAGCAGTTCTTC. Its protein is CASSLTSLNEQFF.

This chain joins TRBV6-1 and TRBJ1-5; D might be TRBD1 (6 bases). Germline V gene lookup returns CDR1 MNHNS and CDR2 SASEGT. The CDR3 totals 14 residues. The ends were cut back, 7 bases at V and 7 bases at J, with 17 bases in the middle. The CDR3 loop reads CASTLQGPGQPQHF. For the CDR3, the DNA is TGTGCCAGCACCTTACAGGGACCGGGGCAGCCCCAGCATTTT.